The subject of this entry is one TCR beta chain. Antigen specificity is unknown. This sample stems from a study of cytomegalovirus exposure and HLA in healthy donors. Whole-study findings and limits: Later analysis found that TCR beta chains associated with HLA were more clonally expanded than other, equally common chains. Roughly uniform sequencing depth across donors was assumed, possibly incorrectly. Follow-up analysis seemed to connect common viral pathogens with several of the most significant clusters identified. Most TCR beta V segments were productive about 87% or about 30% of the time in an earlier analysis.

PCR amplification relied on 60 Vbeta primers (plus 13 Jbeta primers). Method: immunoSEQ multiplex PCR; TCRdb's copy keeps in-frame clones and lacks some. The sample has about 130,000 clones; about three quarters are singletons. Input material: PBMCs. This sequence originates from a male donor in good health and CMV-seronegative.

In nucleotides, the CDR3 is TGTGCCAGCAGCCAGGTTTCTGGGGCTTATAGCAATCAGCCCCAGCATTTT. Its translation is CASSQVSGAYSNQPQHF. The chain recombines TRBV16 with TRBJ1-5; tentatively, D is TRBD1 (5 bases). The CDR3 extends over 17 amino acids. V lost 3 bases to trimming and J lost 0 bases, with 15 bases between them. CDR1 and CDR2 (germline): KGHSY, FQNENV.